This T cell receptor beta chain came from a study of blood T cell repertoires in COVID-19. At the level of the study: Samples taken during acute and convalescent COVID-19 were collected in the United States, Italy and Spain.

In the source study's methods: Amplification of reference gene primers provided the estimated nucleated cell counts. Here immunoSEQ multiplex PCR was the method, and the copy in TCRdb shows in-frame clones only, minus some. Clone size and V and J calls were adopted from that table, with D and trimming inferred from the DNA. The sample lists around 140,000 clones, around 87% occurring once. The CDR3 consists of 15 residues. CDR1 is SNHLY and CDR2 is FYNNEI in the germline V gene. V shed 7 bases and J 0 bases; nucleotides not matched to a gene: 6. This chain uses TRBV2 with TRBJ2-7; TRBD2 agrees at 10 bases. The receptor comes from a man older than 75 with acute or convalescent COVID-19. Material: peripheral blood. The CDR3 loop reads CASNLAGESSYEQYF. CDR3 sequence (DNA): TGTGCCAGCAATCTAGCGGGAGAGAGCTCCTACGAGCAGTACTTC.